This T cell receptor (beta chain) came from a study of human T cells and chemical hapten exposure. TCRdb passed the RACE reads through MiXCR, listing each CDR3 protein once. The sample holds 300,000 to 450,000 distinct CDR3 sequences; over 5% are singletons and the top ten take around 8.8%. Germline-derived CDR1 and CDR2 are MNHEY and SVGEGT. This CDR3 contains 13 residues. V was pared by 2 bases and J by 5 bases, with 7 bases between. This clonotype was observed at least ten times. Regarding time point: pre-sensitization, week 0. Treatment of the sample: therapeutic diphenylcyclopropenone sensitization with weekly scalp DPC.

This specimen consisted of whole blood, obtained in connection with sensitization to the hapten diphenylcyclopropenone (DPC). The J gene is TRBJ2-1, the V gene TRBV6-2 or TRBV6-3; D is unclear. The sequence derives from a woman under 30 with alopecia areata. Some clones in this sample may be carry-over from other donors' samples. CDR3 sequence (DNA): TGTGCCAGCAGTTACATACAGAACAATGAGCAGTTCTTC. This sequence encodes CASSYIQNNEQFF.